The 21 T cell receptor beta chains below come from one sample, sequenced in a study of stem cell transplantation in POMP-related autoinflammatory disease. The table came from immunoSEQ multiplex PCR; TCRdb's copy has only in-frame clones and leaves some out. Of 68,000 or so clones in the sample, approximately 90% were seen once. The sample consisted of CD4+ T cells from PBMCs, taken after stem cell transplantation. The receptors here all came from a human patient with POMP-related autoinflammation and immune dysregulation (PRAID). Part of the T cell pool may stem from the graft donor.

This clone is a singleton in its sample. The chain couples TRBV6-6 to TRBJ2-2; 7 bases agree with TRBD2. Trimming took 6 bases from V and 4 from J; bases not matched to a gene: 20. The CDR3 has 19 residues. Germline CDR1 is MNHNY and CDR2 is SVGAGI (reference sequence). This CDR3 is CASSDYRGGTRGGTGELFF. The CDR3 region has the DNA TGTGCCAGCAGCGACTACCGTGGCGGGACTCGCGGGGGCACCGGGGAGCTGTTTTTT.

This sequence joins TRBV5-4 and TRBJ2-5; a possible D gene is TRBD2 (5 bases). The CDR3 spans 13 residues. Deletions cut 4 bases from V and 0 bases from J, with 7 bases between. CDR1 and CDR2 from the germline V gene are SGHNT and YYREEE (reference sequence). DNA of the CDR3: TGTGCCAGCAGCCCCGGGGACCAAGAGACCCAGTACTTC. Its protein is CASSPGDQETQYF.

The CDR3 DNA sequence: TGCGCCAGCAGCCAAGGGCAGGTTATTACTTTCGCCAAAAACATTCAGTACTTC. Translated, it gives CASSQGQVITFAKNIQYF. V and J are TRBV4-1 and TRBJ2-4; D not certain. Per germline, CDR1 MGHRA and CDR2 YSYEKL. This CDR3 is 18 amino acids long. V lost 1 base to trimming and J lost 1 base, with 17 bases between them.

This sequence joins TRBV29-1 and TRBJ2-5, with D perhaps TRBD1 or TRBD2 (5 bases each). CDR3 size: 14 residues. Per the germline V gene, CDR1 is SQVTM and CDR2 is ANQGSEA. The V gene lost 4 bases and the J gene lost 1 base, with 13 bases spanning the gap. The CDR3 coding sequence is TGCAGCGTTGGCCGGGACCAATTCCAAGAGACCCAGTACTTC. Its translation: CSVGRDQFQETQYF.

The V call is TRBV14, the J call TRBJ1-2; 8 bases match TRBD1. This CDR3 comprises 17 residues. In germline, CDR1 is SGHDN, CDR2 FVKESK. J lost 4 bases, V lost 4 bases, and 14 bases had no gene match. CDR3 sequence (DNA): TGTGCCAGCAGCCGACAGGGGCTAGCTGGGGGGGGCTATGGCTACACCTTC. This codes for CASSRQGLAGGGYGYTF.

The gene calls are TRBV7-9 and TRBJ2-5; 9 bases line up with TRBD1. CDR3 size: 14 residues. Germline CDR1 reads SEHNR; CDR2 reads FQNEAQ (reference sequence). V lost 5 bases, J lost 2 bases, and 3 bases stayed unmatched. DNA of the CDR3: TGTGCCAGCAGCCGCGGGACAGGGCAAGAGACCCAGTACTTC. Translation gives CASSRGTGQETQYF.

The chain carries TRBV5-1 and TRBJ2-5; D not certain. Germline V CDR1 and CDR2: SGHRS, YFSETQ. V was shortened by 0 bases and J by 3 bases, with 12 bases between the two germline ends. The CDR3 consists of 15 residues. Here the CDR3 DNA reads TGCGCCAGCAGCTTGGAAGCAGGAGTGGAAGAGACCCAGTACTTC. This gives the protein CASSLEAGVEETQYF. Drawing the rest from reference TRBV5-1 and TRBJ2-5, the complete variable domain is KAGVTQTPRYLIKTRGQQVTLSCSPISGHRSVSWYQQTPGQGLQFLFEYFSETQRNKGNFPGRFSGRQFSNSRSEMNVSTLELGDSALYLCASSLEAGVEETQYFGPGTRLLVL.

The CDR3 here is CASSLYRVTYNEQFF. The CDR3 bases are TGTGCCAGCAGTTTATACCGGGTTACCTACAATGAGCAGTTCTTC. The chain combines TRBV28 with TRBJ2-1; D call uncertain. This CDR3 has 15 amino acids. Trimming removed 1 base from V and 2 bases from J, with 9 bases in between. In germline, CDR1 is MDHEN, CDR2 SYDVKM.

CDR3 nucleotides: TGCAGCGTTGTTTCGCAGGGGGCGTACAATGAGCAGTTCTTC. Its protein is CSVVSQGAYNEQFF. The rearrangement uses TRBV29-1 and TRBJ2-1, with 8 positions matching TRBD1. Germline-derived CDR1 and CDR2 are SQVTM and ANQGSEA. V lost 4 bases to trimming and J lost 4 bases; unmatched junction nucleotides: 6. CDR3 length equals 14 residues.

The chain has TRBV2 and TRBJ1-5; TRBD1 matches at 11 bases. With V trimmed by 8 bases and J by 2 bases, 5 bases remained unmatched. Germline CDR1 is SNHLY and CDR2 is FYNNEI. The CDR3 totals 15 residues. This CDR3 reads CASSGQGGRNQPQHF. DNA for the CDR3: TGTGCCAGCTCGGGACAGGGGGGTCGCAATCAGCCCCAGCATTTT.

The chain has TRBV7-2 and TRBJ1-3; D ambiguous. The CDR3 spans 17 residues. Trimming left V 2 bases short and J 0 bases short, with 14 bases between. Germline V gives CDR1 SGHTA, CDR2 FQGNSA. The CDR3 sequence: CASSLYPMGFSGNTIYF. The CDR3 DNA sequence: TGTGCCAGCAGCTTATATCCAATGGGCTTCTCTGGAAACACCATATATTTT.

This clone was counted once. The rearrangement joins TRBV18 to TRBJ2-7, with 16 bases aligning to TRBD2. The CDR3 consists of 15 residues. With 6 bases clipped from V and 6 bases from J, the junction kept 5 bases outside the gene matches. Per germline, CDR1 KGHSH and CDR2 LQKENI. The CDR3 DNA is TGTGCCAGCTCCGGGACTAGCGGGGGGGCCCTCGAGCAGTACGTC. This translates into CASSGTSGGALEQYV.

The gene calls are TRBV11-2 and TRBJ2-2; D is possibly TRBD1 (7 bases). The CDR3 runs 16 residues. CDR1 SGHAT and CDR2 FQNNGV come from the germline V gene. Trimming cost V 5 bases and J 5 bases, with 18 bases left between them. CDR3 sequence: CASSPSAGGYTGELFF. In DNA form, the CDR3 reads TGTGCCAGCAGCCCCTCGGCAGGGGGGTATACCGGGGAGCTGTTTTTT.

This chain joins TRBV5-1 and TRBJ1-6; D gene uncertain. Deletions cut 0 bases from V and 9 bases from J, with 16 bases between. The V gene's germline CDR1 is SGHRS and CDR2 YFSETQ. CDR3 length: 16 residues. The CDR3 loop reads CASSLDPGSGISPLHF. The CDR3, as DNA: TGCGCCAGCAGCTTGGACCCGGGATCCGGGATTTCACCCCTCCACTTT.

V is TRBV3-1 (or the pseudogene TRBV3-2) and J is TRBJ1-5; 7 bases align to TRBD1. Germline-derived CDR1 and CDR2 are LGHDT and YNNKEL (reference sequence). This CDR3 spans 13 amino acids. V was clipped by 2 bases and J by 5 bases; unmatched bases: 0. As DNA, the CDR3 is TGTGCCAGCAGCCAAACAGGGGATCAGCCCCAGCATTTT. Amino acid sequence: CASSQTGDQPQHF.

This chain joins TRBV6-1 and TRBJ1-2; no firm D call. Germline CDR1 reads MNHNS; CDR2 reads SASEGT. The CDR3 contains 15 residues. V was pared by 5 bases and J by 4 bases, with 17 bases between. In DNA form, the CDR3 reads TGTGCCAGCAGTTCCAGGACGACCGGACCCTATGGCTACACCTTC. Amino acid sequence: CASSSRTTGPYGYTF.

The rearrangement joins TRBV2 to TRBJ2-7; 12 bases align to TRBD2. CDR1 is SNHLY, CDR2 FYNNEI, per germline. The length of the CDR3 is 15 residues. V was pared by 4 bases and J by 2 bases, with 3 bases of the junction left unmatched. The CDR3 DNA reads TGTGCCAGCAGTGGGACTAGCGGGGTTACCTACGAGCAGTACGTC. It specifies CASSGTSGVTYEQYV.

This clone occurred once. This chain joins TRBV15 and TRBJ1-4, with a tentative D call TRBD1 (5 bases). Trimming shortened V by 0 bases and J by 13 bases, and 12 bases separated the two germline ends. The CDR3 spans 13 residues. Germline V CDR1 and CDR2: LNHNV, YYDKDF (reference sequence). This CDR3 reads CATSRDGGAGLFF. The CDR3 DNA is TGTGCCACCAGCAGAGATGGGGGAGCAGGACTGTTTTTT. Full variable domain (rest looked up from reference TRBV15 and TRBJ1-4): DAMVIQNPRYQVTQFGKPVTLSCSQTLNHNVMYWYQQKSSQAPKLLFHYYDKDFNNEADTPDNFQSRRPNTSFCFLDIRSPGLGDTAMYLCATSRDGGAGLFFGSGTQLSVL.

V gene TRBV27 combines with J gene TRBJ2-4; D possibly corresponds to TRBD1 (5 bases). V shed 5 bases and J shed 2 bases, with 13 bases lying between them. Germline V gene data show CDR1 as MNHEY and CDR2 as SMNVEV (reference sequence). The CDR3 has 15 amino acids. In nucleotides, the CDR3 is TGTGCCAGCAGTCCCCCAGGGTGGCCCAAAAACATTCAGTACTTC. This sequence encodes CASSPPGWPKNIQYF.

The CDR3 DNA is TGCAGTGCTCCCCCAGGGGGCGAGCAGTTCTTC. Amino acid sequence: CSAPPGGEQFF. The V call is TRBV20-1, the J call TRBJ2-1; 8 nucleotides align to TRBD1. CDR3 size: 11 residues. The V segment lost 5 bases and the J segment 10 bases; nucleotides outside the gene matches: 4. Germline V CDR1 and CDR2: DFQATT, SNEGSKA (reference sequence).

This clone was detected only once. The chain recombines TRBV6-5 with TRBJ2-1; possibly TRBD2 for D (5 bases). This CDR3 comprises 14 residues. The V gene's germline CDR1 is MNHEY and CDR2 SVGAGI. The V end was cut by 6 bases, the J end by 9 bases, with 18 bases between. The CDR3 sequence: CASRGLAVLSEQFF. Written as DNA, the CDR3 is TGTGCCAGCAGGGGCCTAGCCGTATTATCTGAGCAGTTCTTC.